Reported below is one TCR beta chain. This entry is derived from a study of T cells in Graves' hyperthyroidism and ophthalmopathy. The TCR beta CDR3 regions underwent amplification using RNA transcripts as the source. The TCR CDR3 first-round RT-PCR relied on the HTBI primer set. TCRdb passed the multiplex PCR reads through MiXCR, listing each CDR3 protein once. The sample records about 840,000 distinct CDR3 sequences, roughly 40% being singletons. Patients were aged 18 to 65, had disease duration under 2 months, and had newly diagnosed hyperthyroidism. Per the germline V gene, CDR1 is ENHRY and CDR2 is SYGVKD. CDR3 length equals 15 residues. Trimming left V 10 bases short and J 1 base short, with 19 bases between.

V gene TRBV10-3 combines with J gene TRBJ1-1; tentative D call: TRBD1 (6 bases). The sample was blood. The clonotype originates from a man between 18 and 35 years old with Graves' hyperthyroidism. In DNA form, the CDR3 reads TGTGCCAGCAGACCTTTGACAGGAGAGAACACTGAAGCTTTCTTT. This codes for CASRPLTGENTEAFF.